The 21 T cell receptor beta chains below all came from one sample that was sequenced in a study of beta chain features in type 1 diabetes. Study results and limitations: Across all four CD4+ subsets, people with type 1 diabetes showed modestly shorter TCRB CDR3s.

The antigens of these receptors remain unknown. Expressed TCRB transcripts got sequenced, as all isolated RNA was reverse transcribed. TCRdb keeps only in-frame clones here, not all; method: immunoSEQ multiplex PCR. Among around 650,000 clones, roughly 12% were seen once, and the ten largest hold roughly 0.11%. The material sequenced was naive CD4+ T cells from blood. These receptors all come from a man in his thirties or forties with type 1 diabetes.

Only a few counts were recorded for this clone. V is TRBV6-1 and J is TRBJ2-5; 7 bases are a match to TRBD1. The CDR3 consists of 13 residues. The V gene's germline CDR1 is MNHNS and CDR2 SASEGT. Trimming removed 7 bases from V and 5 bases from J; junction bases left unmatched: 7. CDR3 nucleotide sequence: TGTGCCAGCACTGTGACAGGGCCGGAGACCCAGTACTTC. Translating it yields CASTVTGPETQYF.

The chain recombines TRBV15 with TRBJ2-7; the D gene is possibly TRBD2 (6 bases). This CDR3 contains 14 residues. Trimming shortened V by 1 base and J by 3 bases, and 10 bases separated the two germline ends. Germline values: CDR1 LNHNV, CDR2 YYDKDF (reference sequence). This chain's CDR3 is CATSRGDSRYEQYF. CDR3 nucleotides: TGTGCCACCAGCAGAGGGGACTCTCGCTACGAGCAGTACTTC.

This clone has only a few counts. The same CDR3 can be traced to other DNA sequences in this sample. This chain links TRBV9 with TRBJ2-1; the D is unclear. Germline values: CDR1 SGDLS, CDR2 YYNGEE. The CDR3 is 15 residues long. Trimming stripped 0 bases from V and 1 base from J, with 8 bases between. CDR3 protein: CASSVDGGSYNEQFF. CDR3 coding DNA: TGTGCCAGCAGCGTAGATGGCGGTTCCTACAATGAGCAGTTCTTC.

This clone has more than one count but fewer than ten. The rearrangement joins TRBV6-4 to TRBJ2-7; no firm D call. Trimming left V 5 bases short and J 0 bases short, with 17 bases between. This CDR3 has 16 amino acids. CDR1 MRHNA and CDR2 SNTAGT come from the germline V gene. The CDR3 DNA reads TGTGCCAGCAGTCAAACCCGACAAGTGAGCTCCTACGAGCAGTACTTC. Its translation is CASSQTRQVSSYEQYF.

This clone was found a few times. The gene calls are TRBV7-9 and TRBJ1-1; D not certain. V lost 3 bases and J lost 3, with 11 bases in between. The CDR3 is made up of 14 amino acids. Germline V lookup: CDR1 SEHNR, CDR2 FQNEAQ (reference sequence). CDR3 amino acids: CASSLIAVDTEAFF. The CDR3 DNA reads TGTGCCAGCAGCTTGATCGCAGTTGACACTGAAGCTTTCTTT.

The CDR3 bases are TGTGCCAGCAGCACCCCGGGGACGGTGGGGGAGCTGTTTTTT. Residues: CASSTPGTVGELFF. V usage is TRBV6-5 and J usage is TRBJ2-2, with D perhaps TRBD1 or TRBD2 (5 bases each). From germline, CDR1 is MNHEY and CDR2 SVGAGI. Trimming pared 6 bases from V and 8 bases from J, leaving 16 bases between. CDR3 length: 14 amino acids.

This clone was recorded a few times. The chain uses TRBV4-3 and TRBJ2-1; maybe TRBD2 (6 bases). V was trimmed by 4 bases and J by 0 bases, leaving 10 bases between them. This CDR3 is built from 15 residues. The germline V gene has CDR1 LGHNA and CDR2 YSLEER. The CDR3 reads CASSLGLSSYNEQFF. As DNA, the CDR3 is TGCGCCAGCAGCCTCGGACTAAGCTCCTACAATGAGCAGTTCTTC.

This clone was counted a few times. This chain uses TRBV5-1 with TRBJ2-3, with D possibly being TRBD2 (7 bases). The CDR3 runs 14 residues. In germline, CDR1 is SGHRS, CDR2 YFSETQ. Trimming shortened V by 4 bases and J by 0 bases, and 9 bases separated the two germline ends. Written as DNA, the CDR3 is TGCGCCAGCAGCCGGGGGGCGAGCACAGATACGCAGTATTTT. This encodes CASSRGASTDTQYF. Using reference TRBV5-1 and TRBJ2-3 for the parts outside the CDR3, the full variable domain is KAGVTQTPRYLIKTRGQQVTLSCSPISGHRSVSWYQQTPGQGLQFLFEYFSETQRNKGNFPGRFSGRQFSNSRSEMNVSTLELGDSALYLCASSRGASTDTQYFGPGTRLTVL.

This clone was observed a handful of times. This chain joins TRBV5-6 and TRBJ1-5; no firm D call. Trimming shortened V by 3 bases and J by 4 bases, and 11 bases separated the two germline ends. The germline V gene has CDR1 SGHDT and CDR2 YYEEEE. The CDR3 loop spans 14 amino acids. The CDR3 DNA reads as TGTGCCAGCAGCTCAGGACCGACTAATCAGCCCCAGCATTTT. This encodes CASSSGPTNQPQHF.

This clone showed up just a few times. The V gene is TRBV7-2, the J gene TRBJ1-2; TRBD1 agrees at 8 bases. V shed 2 bases and J 2 bases; nucleotides not matched to a gene: 16. The germline CDR1 and CDR2 sequences are SGHTA and FQGNSA. CDR3 length: 19 residues. In DNA form, the CDR3 reads TGTGCCAGCAGCTTACTAGCTTTTTTGGCAGGGGGCCTGAACTATGGCTACACCTTC. Translated, it gives CASSLLAFLAGGLNYGYTF.

This chain connects TRBV5-1 to TRBJ1-3; D is undetermined. Germline V gene sequence: CDR1 SGHRS, CDR2 YFSETQ. The CDR3 totals 14 residues. Trimming took off 0 bases at V and 1 base at J, with 5 bases between the two ends. In DNA form, the CDR3 reads TGCGCCAGCAGCTTGGGGCAGTCTGGAAACACCATATATTTT. Protein sequence: CASSLGQSGNTIYF.

V is TRBV15 and J is TRBJ2-7; 9 bases line up with TRBD1. The CDR3 totals 14 residues. V shed 1 base and J 3 bases; nucleotides not matched to a gene: 1. The germline V gene encodes CDR1 LNHNV and CDR2 YYDKDF (reference sequence). CDR3 region: CATSRGQGDYEQYF. The CDR3 DNA sequence: TGTGCCACCAGCAGAGGACAGGGGGACTACGAGCAGTACTTC. Combining the CDR3 with reference TRBV15 and TRBJ2-7 gives the whole variable domain DAMVIQNPRYQVTQFGKPVTLSCSQTLNHNVMYWYQQKSSQAPKLLFHYYDKDFNNEADTPDNFQSRRPNTSFCFLDIRSPGLGDTAMYLCATSRGQGDYEQYFGPGTRLTVT.

This clone showed up just a few times. The rearrangement joins TRBV6-1 to TRBJ1-2, with D tentatively TRBD1 (5 bases). Germline V CDR1 and CDR2: MNHNS, SASEGT. The CDR3 runs 15 residues. Trimming stripped 6 bases from V and 6 bases from J, with 20 bases between. CDR3 sequence (DNA): TGTGCCAGCAGCGGGCCAAGGGGTTCTAGCCATGGCTACACCTTC. Translation gives CASSGPRGSSHGYTF.

In this sample, this clone turned up a few times. The rearrangement links TRBV12-5 to TRBJ1-5, with 9 bases fitting TRBD1. J lost 7 bases, V lost 3 bases, and 7 bases had no gene match. Germline V lookup: CDR1 LGHNT, CDR2 FRNRAP. The CDR3 runs to 15 residues. CDR3 residues: CASGFWDRVDQPQHF. CDR3 coding DNA: TGTGCTAGTGGTTTCTGGGACAGGGTAGACCAGCCCCAGCATTTT.

There are a few counts of this clone. The J gene is TRBJ2-5, the V gene TRBV27; tentative D call: TRBD1 (6 bases). Per the germline V gene, CDR1 is MNHEY and CDR2 is SMNVEV (reference sequence). This CDR3 spans 14 amino acids. Trimming shortened V by 6 bases and J by 5 bases, and 16 bases separated the two germline ends. CDR3 nucleotide sequence: TGTGCCAGCAGCCGTCGACAGGCCACCGAGACCCAGTACTTC. As protein: CASSRRQATETQYF.

This clone has more than one count but fewer than ten. This rearrangement joins TRBV7-9 to TRBJ1-1; D uncertain. Trimming left V 11 bases short and J 4 bases short, with 5 bases between. The CDR3 has 9 amino acids. CDR1 is SEHNR and CDR2 is FQNEAQ in the germline V gene (reference sequence). The chain's CDR3 is CAGFTEAFF. The CDR3, as DNA: TGTGCCGGCTTCACTGAAGCTTTCTTT.

The chain is built from TRBV6-1 and TRBJ1-5; a weak D match, TRBD1 (6 bases). Looked up from germline, CDR1 is MNHNS and CDR2 is SASEGT. Deletions cut 6 bases from V and 2 bases from J, with 8 bases between. The CDR3 totals 13 residues. CDR3 residues: CASRGAGNQPQHF. CDR3 bases: TGTGCCAGCAGGGGGGCAGGCAATCAGCCCCAGCATTTT.

The chain couples TRBV21-1 to TRBJ2-3; TRBD2, as called in the table, went unchecked against the DNA. TRBV21-1 is a pseudogene locus. The CDR3 has 16 amino acids. CDR3 coding DNA: TGTGCCGCAAGACTAGCGGGGGGGTGGGGCACAGATACGCAGTATTTT. Translating gives CAARLAGGWGTDTQYF.

V usage is TRBV18 and J usage is TRBJ2-2; D might be TRBD2 (5 bases). V was pared by 4 bases and J by 0 bases, with 12 bases between. Germline loops: CDR1 KGHSH, CDR2 LQKENI. The CDR3 is 16 residues long. The CDR3 protein is CASSLSEGTNTGELFF. For the CDR3, the DNA is TGTGCCAGCTCACTTTCCGAGGGCACGAACACCGGGGAGCTGTTTTTT. The full variable domain, completed using reference TRBV18 and TRBJ2-2, is NAGVMQNPRHLVRRRGQEARLRCSPMKGHSHVYWYRQLPEEGLKFMVYLQKENIIDESGMPKERFSAEFPKEGPSILRIQQVVRGDSAAYFCASSLSEGTNTGELFFGEGSRLTVL.

This clone was picked up a small number of times. This chain uses TRBV27 with TRBJ1-6; 7 nucleotides agree with TRBD1. The CDR3 totals 15 residues. The germline CDR1 and CDR2 sequences are MNHEY and SMNVEV (reference sequence). V trimming: 6 bases; J trimming: 7 bases; junction bases outside the gene matches: 9. The CDR3 sequence: CASRFGGGGNSPLHF. In DNA, the CDR3 is TGTGCCAGCAGATTTGGTGGAGGGGGCAATTCACCCCTCCACTTT.

This clone was seen only a few times. The genes are TRBV7-9 and TRBJ2-5; 8 bases are a match to TRBD2. Unmatched junction bases numbered 7, after V lost 3 bases and J lost 1 base. Germline values: CDR1 SEHNR, CDR2 FQNEAQ (reference sequence). The CDR3 contains 16 residues. The chain's CDR3 is CASSLGGTSSQETQYF. DNA for the CDR3: TGTGCCAGCAGCTTGGGGGGGACTAGTTCCCAAGAGACCCAGTACTTC.